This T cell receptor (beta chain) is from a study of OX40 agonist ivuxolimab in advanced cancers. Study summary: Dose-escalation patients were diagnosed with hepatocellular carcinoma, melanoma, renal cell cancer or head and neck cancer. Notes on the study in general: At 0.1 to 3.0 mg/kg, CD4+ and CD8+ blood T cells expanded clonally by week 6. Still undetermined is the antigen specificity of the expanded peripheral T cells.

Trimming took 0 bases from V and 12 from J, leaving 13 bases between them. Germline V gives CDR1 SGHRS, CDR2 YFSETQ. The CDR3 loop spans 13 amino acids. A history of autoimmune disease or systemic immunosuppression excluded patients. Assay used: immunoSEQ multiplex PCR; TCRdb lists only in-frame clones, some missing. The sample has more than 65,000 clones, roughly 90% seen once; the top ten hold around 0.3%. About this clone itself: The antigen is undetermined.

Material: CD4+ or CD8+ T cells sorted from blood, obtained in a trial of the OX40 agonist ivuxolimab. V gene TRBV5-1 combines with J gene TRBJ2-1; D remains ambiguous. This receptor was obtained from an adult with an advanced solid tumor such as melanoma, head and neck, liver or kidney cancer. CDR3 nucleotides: TGCGCCAGCAGCTTGGCCGGTAGCCTGCCGCAGTTCTTC. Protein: CASSLAGSLPQFF. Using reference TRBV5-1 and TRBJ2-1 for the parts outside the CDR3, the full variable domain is KAGVTQTPRYLIKTRGQQVTLSCSPISGHRSVSWYQQTPGQGLQFLFEYFSETQRNKGNFPGRFSGRQFSNSRSEMNVSTLELGDSALYLCASSLAGSLPQFFGPGTRLTVL.